Following are 22 T cell receptor beta chains from one sample sequenced in a study of technical replicates of blood from a handful of donors (dated by TCRdb to 2017 to 2019). Libraries were prepared through the immunoSEQ multiplex PCR assay. The table comes from immuneACCESS by way of TCRdb, which keeps in-frame sequences with V and J called. Part of the clones is missing from these tables; in studies checked, under half for an unresolved V gene and the rest for unknown reasons. In all, the sample holds 65,000 to 95,000 clones, and roughly 94% of those were seen once. About 0.4% of the sample goes to the ten largest clones. Material: T cells isolated from PBMCs. These receptors came from a human donor in good health.

The genes are TRBV19 and TRBJ2-7, with D tentatively TRBD2 (6 bases). CDR3 size: 16 residues. Per the germline V gene, CDR1 is LNHDA and CDR2 is SQIVND (reference sequence). Trimming removed 3 bases at V and 2 bases at J, with 17 bases between. The CDR3 here is CASSIGSSALAYEQYF. The CDR3 nucleotides read TGTGCCAGTAGTATCGGGTCTAGCGCCCTAGCCTACGAGCAGTACTTC.

The genes are TRBV7-9 and TRBJ2-1, with D perhaps matching TRBD1 (6 bases). The CDR3 totals 15 residues. Germline-derived CDR1 and CDR2 are SEHNR and FQNEAQ (reference sequence). V dropped 5 bases and J dropped 1 base, with 12 bases sitting between them. CDR3 sequence reads: CASSAQGSSYNEQFF. The CDR3 coding sequence is TGTGCCAGCAGCGCTCAGGGGAGTTCCTACAATGAGCAGTTCTTC.

The genes are TRBV5-1 and TRBJ2-7; 8 nucleotides line up with TRBD2. Germline-derived CDR1 and CDR2 are SGHRS and YFSETQ. The CDR3 runs to 15 residues. Germline trimming cut 4 bases from V and 9 bases from J; bases unmatched to any gene: 15. The CDR3 DNA reads as TGCGCCAGCAGCCCCCGAGCGGGAGCTACACACGGGCAGTACTTC. Translating gives CASSPRAGATHGQYF.

The genes are TRBV5-6 and TRBJ2-7; the D is unclear. There are 16 residues in the CDR3. V gave up 2 bases and J gave up 0 bases, with 15 bases separating them. CDR1 and CDR2 (germline): SGHDT, YYEEEE. CDR3 coding DNA: TGTGCCAGCAGCTTAAATCGGTACGCCTTCTCCTACGAGCAGTACTTC. Its translation is CASSLNRYAFSYEQYF.

The rearrangement uses TRBV4-3 and TRBJ2-7; D is possibly TRBD1 (6 bases). Between the trimmed V and J ends, which lost 0 bases and 1 base, there was a span of 19 bases. From germline, CDR1 is LGHNA and CDR2 YSLEER. There are 18 residues in the CDR3. CDR3 sequence reads: CASSQEVAGTLTSYEQYF. CDR3 in DNA: TGCGCCAGCAGCCAAGAAGTGGCCGGGACACTGACGTCCTACGAGCAGTACTTC.

The rearrangement links TRBV30 to TRBJ2-7; TRBD1 aligns across 10 bases. Germline V lookup: CDR1 GTSNPN, CDR2 SVGIG (reference sequence). The J segment lost 3 bases and the V segment lost 5 bases, leaving 7 bases of the junction unmatched. The CDR3 has 14 residues. Here the CDR3 reads CAWGGQGVRYEQYF. CDR3 DNA: TGTGCCTGGGGTGGACAGGGGGTCCGCTACGAGCAGTACTTC.

This clone was seen a handful of times. This chain joins TRBV2 and TRBJ1-1; the D is unclear. CDR1 is SNHLY and CDR2 is FYNNEI in the germline V gene. The CDR3 runs 13 residues. V was cut by 4 bases and J by 1 base, with 7 bases left in between. The CDR3 loop reads CASSGLRNTEAFF. CDR3 sequence (DNA): TGTGCCAGCAGTGGTCTTCGGAACACTGAAGCTTTCTTT.

The chain has TRBV2 and TRBJ1-4; TRBD1 aligns across 7 bases. This CDR3 has 18 residues. With 6 bases clipped from V and 0 bases from J, the junction kept 13 bases outside the gene matches. Germline CDR1 and CDR2: SNHLY and FYNNEI. The CDR3 DNA follows: TGTGCCAGCAGGCTGGGACAGCTACTAACTGCAACTAATGAAAAACTGTTTTTT. This translates into CASRLGQLLTATNEKLFF.

This chain uses TRBV7-3 with TRBJ2-1, with a possible D match to TRBD2 (6 bases). The V end lost 4 bases, the J end lost 3 bases, and 13 bases lay between the germline ends. This CDR3 comprises 15 residues. Germline lookup yields CDR1 SGHTA and CDR2 FQGTGA. CDR3 in amino acids: CASSSGTGIYNEQFF. CDR3 DNA sequence: TGTGCCAGCAGCTCCGGGACTGGGATCTACAATGAGCAGTTCTTC.

V gene TRBV7-2 combines with J gene TRBJ1-1, with 8 nucleotides matching TRBD1. This CDR3 region has 16 residues. CDR1 and CDR2 (germline): SGHTA, FQGNSA. The J segment lost 10 bases and the V segment lost 1 base, leaving 14 bases of the junction unmatched. In DNA, the CDR3 is TGTGCCAGCAGCTTAGAGGCAGGGGGCGCGAGAGTAGGAGCTTTCTTT. Translation: CASSLEAGGARVGAFF.

The chain combines TRBV5-3 with TRBJ1-3; D is ambiguous. TRBV5-3 is classed as an ORF, of uncertain function. The length of the CDR3 is 17 residues. The V end was cut by 4 bases, the J end by 0 bases, with 17 bases between. The CDR3 sequence is CARSRTIDGTSGNTIYF. The CDR3 region has the DNA TGTGCCAGAAGCCGCACTATTGACGGAACCTCTGGAAACACCATATATTTT.

The chain is built from TRBV7-9 and TRBJ2-3; 10 nucleotides line up with TRBD2. Germline trimming cut 3 bases from V and 2 bases from J; bases unmatched to any gene: 8. Germline CDR1 SEHNR, CDR2 FQNEAQ (reference sequence). CDR3 length: 17 amino acids. Here the CDR3 reads CASSFRTSGPNTDTQYF. CDR3 nucleotides: TGTGCCAGCAGCTTCCGGACTAGCGGTCCAAACACAGATACGCAGTATTTT.

This chain uses TRBV5-1 with TRBJ2-2, with a tentative D call TRBD1 (5 bases). CDR1 and CDR2 (germline): SGHRS, YFSETQ. Between the trimmed V and J ends, which lost 6 bases and 6 bases, there was a span of 12 bases. CDR3 length: 13 residues. The CDR3 bases are TGCGCCAGCATGAAGGAGACAGCCGGGGAGCTGTTTTTT. Translated: CASMKETAGELFF.

The chain recombines TRBV29-1 with TRBJ2-7, with a weak D call TRBD1 (5 bases). The germline gives CDR1 SQVTM, CDR2 ANQGSEA. The CDR3 consists of 9 residues. The CDR3 spells CRDKYEQYF. CDR3 in DNA: TGCAGGGACAAGTACGAGCAGTACTTC.

The V gene is TRBV28, the J gene TRBJ1-2; TRBD1 aligns across 8 bases. Looked up from germline, CDR1 is MDHEN and CDR2 is SYDVKM. The CDR3 runs to 16 residues. J was trimmed by 8 bases and V by 5 bases; bases with no gene match: 16. The CDR3, as DNA: TGTGCCAGCAGTCCCGGGAGATTCGGGACAGGAGGCGGCTACACCTTC. This encodes CASSPGRFGTGGGYTF.

This clone has a handful of counts. This chain links TRBV27 with TRBJ1-1; 8 bases agree with TRBD1. The CDR3 runs 15 residues. Germline V CDR1 and CDR2: MNHEY, SMNVEV (reference sequence). V dropped 6 bases and J dropped 4; count of bases not matched to a gene: 10. The CDR3 DNA follows: TGTGCCAGCAGGGACAGGGTGGGATCACTCACTGAAGCTTTCTTT. This encodes CASRDRVGSLTEAFF.

This rearrangement joins TRBV5-4 to TRBJ2-1, with D hard to call. The CDR3 sequence is 12 residues long. Trimming stripped 1 base from V and 5 bases from J, with 4 bases between. Per germline, CDR1 SGHNT and CDR2 YYREEE (reference sequence). CDR3 sequence: CASSLNNNEQFF. The CDR3 DNA follows: TGTGCCAGCAGCTTGAACAACAATGAGCAGTTCTTC.

The V gene is TRBV20-1, the J gene TRBJ2-5; no clear D. V was cut by 6 bases and J by 4 bases, with 9 bases left in between. The V gene's germline CDR1 is DFQATT and CDR2 SNEGSKA (reference sequence). There are 11 residues in the CDR3. The chain's CDR3 is CSAQNSETQYF. CDR3 bases: TGCAGTGCCCAAAATTCAGAGACCCAGTACTTC.

This clone was recorded once. The chain is built from TRBV9 and TRBJ2-7, with 9 bases aligning to TRBD1. The CDR3 runs to 15 residues. CDR1 and CDR2 from the germline V gene are SGDLS and YYNGEE. V dropped 0 bases and J dropped 0; count of bases not matched to a gene: 1. The CDR3 loop reads CASSVGQGVSYEQYF. The CDR3 DNA sequence: TGTGCCAGCAGCGTAGGACAGGGGGTCTCCTACGAGCAGTACTTC.

This chain links TRBV4-1 with TRBJ2-5, with D maybe TRBD2 (6 bases). The germline V and J ends were trimmed by 1 base and 6 bases, with 15 bases remaining between them. CDR3 size: 15 residues. CDR1 and CDR2 (germline): MGHRA, YSYEKL. This CDR3 is CASSQALGGSQTQYF. CDR3 nucleotide sequence: TGCGCCAGCAGCCAAGCCTTGGGGGGATCACAGACCCAGTACTTC.

The V gene is TRBV6-1, the J gene TRBJ1-1, with D maybe TRBD1 (6 bases). Germline assignment: CDR1 MNHNS and CDR2 SASEGT. There are 15 residues in the CDR3. V lost 3 bases and J 0 bases, leaving 11 bases between the germline ends. In nucleotides, the CDR3 is TGTGCCAGCAGTGATGCAGGGGCGATGAACACTGAAGCTTTCTTT. Its protein is CASSDAGAMNTEAFF.

This clone was counted once. The chain couples TRBV6-6 to TRBJ1-1, with 8 bases lining up with TRBD1. In germline, CDR1 is MNHNY, CDR2 SVGAGI (reference sequence). The ends lost 8 bases at V and 4 bases at J; junction bases unmatched: 6. CDR3 length equals 13 residues. CDR3 sequence: CASARQGITEAFF. The CDR3 region has the DNA TGTGCCAGCGCTAGACAGGGGATCACTGAAGCTTTCTTT.